This is a list of T cell receptor beta chains from one sample in a study of CD8+ T cells in alopecia areata. Here immunoSEQ multiplex PCR was the method, and the copy in TCRdb shows in-frame clones only, minus some. The table lists roughly 65,000 clones, roughly 44% of them singletons. The sample consisted of CD8+ T cells sorted from blood, taken at week 0. The origin of the receptors is a human donor with alopecia areata. Each CDR3 is given with its conserved first and last residue. A D gene is named only where the DNA matches it firmly. Some rows have no size entry. The others give once, few or many, or a class for an expanded clone.

v_gene	d_gene	j_gene	abundance	CDR3nt	CDR3aa
TRBV4-3	-	TRBJ2-2	-	TGCGCCAGCAGCCAAACGGAGGGCCTAGGAGTCGGGGAGCTGTTTTTT	CASSQTEGLGVGELFF
TRBV27	TRBD1	TRBJ2-3	-	TGTGCCAGCAGTGGGACAGGGCAGTATGATACGCAGTATTTT	CASSGTGQYDTQYF
TRBV29-1	TRBD1	TRBJ2-7	-	TGCAGCGTCGCGGACAGGACTTCCTACGAGCAGTACTTC	CSVADRTSYEQYF
TRBV4-2	-	TRBJ2-7	-	TGTGCCAGCAGCCAAGATCTTACAGTCAAATACGAGCAGTACTTC	CASSQDLTVKYEQYF
TRBV11-2	-	TRBJ2-7	once	TGTGCCAGCAGCTACGGGACGCTGAGCTCCTACGAGCAGTACTTC	CASSYGTLSSYEQYF
TRBV25-1	-	TRBJ2-7	-	TGTGCCAGCAGCTTCGGGAGTTACGAGCAGTACTTC	CASSFGSYEQYF
TRBV11-2	-	TRBJ2-7	-	TGTGCCAGCAGCTTGGGGGTGAAAGCCTCCTACGAGCAGTACTTC	CASSLGVKASYEQYF
TRBV11-2	-	TRBJ2-7	-	TGTGCCAGCAGCTTAAATTACGACAGCAGGCTCCTCTACGAGCAGTACTTC	CASSLNYDSRLLYEQYF
TRBV30	TRBD1	TRBJ2-7	-	TGTGCCTGGAGTGTGGGACAGGGGGCTTACGAGCAGTACTTC	CAWSVGQGAYEQYF
TRBV9	TRBD2	TRBJ2-7	-	TGTGCCAGCAGCCGTAGGGGAGGGCTAGGAGACTACGAGCAGTACTTC	CASSRRGGLGDYEQYF
TRBV11-3	TRBD1	TRBJ1-4	-	TGTGCCAGCAGCTGTACAGGGGCCGCTAATGAAAAACTGTTTTTT	CASSCTGAANEKLFF
TRBV9	-	TRBJ1-1	-	TGTGCCAGCAGCGCTTCCGGGAACACTGAAGCTTTCTTT	CASSASGNTEAFF
TRBV7-2	-	TRBJ2-1	-	TGTGCAGCGAGGGGCAGATACAATGAGCAGTTCTTC	CAARGRYNEQFF
TRBV4-1	-	TRBJ2-3	-	TGCGCCAGCAGCCAAGAACCAGCGGGCCTCACAGATACGCAGTATTTT	CASSQEPAGLTDTQYF
TRBV11-2	-	TRBJ2-5	-	TGTGCCAGCAGTCCAGGGATGGGAGAGACCCAGTACTTC	CASSPGMGETQYF
TRBV27	-	TRBJ1-1	once	TGTGCCAGCAGTTCCGGACGGAGTGTGAACACTGAAGCTTTCTTT	CASSSGRSVNTEAFF
TRBV30	TRBD1	TRBJ1-5	-	TGTGCCTGGGGAGACAGGGGGGAACAGCCCCAGCATTTT	CAWGDRGEQPQHF
TRBV5-5	-	TRBJ2-6	few	TGTGCCAGCACCCCCCGCCCTGGGGCCAACGTCCTGACTTTC	CASTPRPGANVLTF
TRBV6-6	TRBD2	TRBJ2-1	few	TGTGCCAGCTTTGGGCTAGCGGGAGGGTATGAGCAGTTCTTC	CASFGLAGGYEQFF
TRBV29-1	-	TRBJ2-7	few	TGCAGCGTTGAATCAGGTCTGTTGGGCGAGCAGTACTTC	CSVESGLLGEQYF
TRBV29-1	TRBD1	TRBJ2-6	-	TGCAGCGTAACCGGGACAGTTATCTCTGGGGCCAACGTCCTGACTTTC	CSVTGTVISGANVLTF
TRBV5-1	-	TRBJ2-7	-	TGCGCCAGCAGACCTACAGAGACCTACGAGCAGTACTTC	CASRPTETYEQYF
TRBV29-1	-	TRBJ2-1	-	TGCAGCGTTCTTACCCGGACAGTTTACAATGAGCAGTTCTTC	CSVLTRTVYNEQFF
TRBV5-6	TRBD1	TRBJ1-1	-	TGTGCCAGCAGCGGGGACAGATTGAACACTGAAGCTTTCTTT	CASSGDRLNTEAFF
TRBV19	-	TRBJ2-2	-	TGTGCCAGTAGTATCCGGGATTCCGGGGAGCTGTTTTTT	CASSIRDSGELFF
TRBV29-1	TRBD1	TRBJ2-7	-	TGCAGCGTGGGGCCGGTGGGGACAGAGAAGCTCAAGGAGCAGTACTTC	CSVGPVGTEKLKEQYF
TRBV6-6	TRBD2	TRBJ2-3	-	TGCGCCAGCACCGACACCGCTAGCGGGAGGGCGGATACGCAGTATTTT	CASTDTASGRADTQYF
TRBV6-5	-	TRBJ2-1	-	TGTGCCAGCAGTTACTCGAGCGGTAATGAGCAGTTCTTC	CASSYSSGNEQFF
TRBV15	-	TRBJ2-7	few	TGTGCCACCAGTCAGGGGACCCCTAACTACGAGCAGTACTTC	CATSQGTPNYEQYF
TRBV14	-	TRBJ1-1	-	TGTGCCAGCAGCCAAGTAGCGGGGGGCCGGACTGAAGCTTTCTTT	CASSQVAGGRTEAFF
TRBV19	-	TRBJ2-1	-	TGTGCCAGTAGTATAGCGCTGTACAATGAGCAGTTCTTC	CASSIALYNEQFF
TRBV7-6	TRBD1	TRBJ2-7	few	TGTGCCAGCAGCTTCGGACAGGACTACGAGCAGTACTTC	CASSFGQDYEQYF
TRBV30	-	TRBJ2-7	-	TGTGCCTGGAGACCCGACTCGTACGAGCAGTACTTC	CAWRPDSYEQYF
TRBV4-3	-	TRBJ2-1	-	TGCGCCAGCAGCCAAGATTCCGCCGCTTACTACAATGAGCAGTTCTTC	CASSQDSAAYYNEQFF
TRBV7-8	-	TRBJ2-6	-	TGTGCCAGCAGCTTTCACAGGAGCTCTGGGGCCAACGTCCTGACTTTC	CASSFHRSSGANVLTF
TRBV5-1	-	TRBJ2-2	-	TGCGCCAGCAGCTTGGACGGGGAGCTGTTTTTT	CASSLDGELFF
TRBV18	-	TRBJ2-7	few	TGTGCCAGCCGAGGGCGCCACTCCTACGAGCAGTACTTC	CASRGRHSYEQYF
TRBV14	TRBD1	TRBJ1-2	few	TGTGCCAGCAGCCAAGGCTCGGGACAGCGCTATGGCTACACCTTC	CASSQGSGQRYGYTF